This TCR beta chain derives from a study of T cells in Graves' hyperthyroidism and ophthalmopathy. Amplified regions were TCR beta CDR3 sequences from RNA transcripts. HTBI primers were employed in a first-round RT-PCR of the TCR CDR3. TCRdb called the multiplex PCR reads again in MiXCR, with one record for every CDR3 protein. Of under 350,000 distinct CDR3 sequences listed, about 17% are singletons. Regarding the study as a whole: Ophthalmopathy was separated from stable hyperthyroidism by a 13 V-J model. In blood, most of the thyroid clonotypes expanded above 0.001 were also present.

The germline V and J ends were trimmed by 7 bases and 1 base, with 14 bases remaining between them. Germline V CDR1 and CDR2: SEHNR, FQNEAQ (reference sequence). This CDR3 spans 15 amino acids. Ophthalmopathy patients had moderate-to-severe active disease, CAS ≥3, NOSPECS ≥4, and disease duration under 3 months. Fresh peripheral blood, around 10 ml, yielded the PBMCs. This clonotype was observed at least ten times. Its antigen is still unknown. This TCR derives from a woman aged 55-69 years with Graves' ophthalmopathy. The sequenced sample was blood. V gene TRBV7-9 combines with J gene TRBJ2-1; possible D gene TRBD1, 5 bases. Here the CDR3 DNA reads TGTGCCAGCAACAACGTAGGGGCTTCCTACAATGAGCAGTTCTTC. It encodes CASNNVGASYNEQFF. The full variable domain, its missing parts supplied by reference TRBV7-9 and TRBJ2-1, is DTGVSQNPRHKITKRGQNVTFRCDPISEHNRLYWYRQTLGQGPEFLTYFQNEAQLEKSRLLSDRFSAERPKGSFSTLEIQRTEQGDSAMYLCASNNVGASYNEQFFGPGTRLTVL.